The 17 T cell receptor beta chains below all came from one sample that was sequenced in a study of T cells in Graves' hyperthyroidism and ophthalmopathy. The investigators amplified TCR beta CDR3 regions from RNA transcripts. Initially, a first-round RT-PCR of the TCR CDR3 employed the HTBI primer set. TCRdb reprocessed the multiplex PCR reads via MiXCR and lists one record per CDR3 protein. The table has a few hundred thousand distinct CDR3 sequences, 15% to 18% seen once. The sample consisted of blood. The receptors were gathered from a woman younger than 45 with Graves' hyperthyroidism.

This clonotype was counted at least ten times. The V gene is TRBV10-3, the J gene TRBJ2-1; D remains unclear. This CDR3 comprises 18 residues. Deletions cut 6 bases from V and 1 base from J, with 22 bases between. The germline V gene encodes CDR1 ENHRY and CDR2 SYGVKD. CDR3 nucleotides: TGTGCCATCAGCGGAGAGGCACCACAAAGCTTATCCTACAATGAGCAGTTCTTC. This gives the protein CAISGEAPQSLSYNEQFF.

This clonotype was detected only a few times. V usage is TRBV5-4 and J usage is TRBJ2-5; tentative D call: TRBD1 (5 bases). The germline V and J ends were trimmed by 0 bases and 1 base, with 13 bases remaining between them. Germline CDR1 and CDR2: SGHNT and YYREEE (reference sequence). The CDR3 has 16 amino acids. DNA of the CDR3: TGTGCCAGCAGCTTGGGGGGCAGGTCCAGCCAAGAGACCCAGTACTTC. Encoded protein: CASSLGGRSSQETQYF.

This clonotype showed up many times. The chain has TRBV12-3 or TRBV12-4 and TRBJ2-4, with D unclear. This CDR3 is built from 13 residues. Deletions cut 1 base from V and 7 bases from J, with 8 bases between. In nucleotides, the CDR3 is TGTGCCAGCAGTTTAGAACTGGGGAACATTCAGTACTTC. As protein: CASSLELGNIQYF.

The J gene is TRBJ1-6, the V gene TRBV7-2; tentatively, D is TRBD1 (5 bases). This CDR3 is built from 16 residues. Trimming left V 0 bases short and J 10 bases short, with 16 bases between. Germline CDR1 SGHTA, CDR2 FQGNSA. The CDR3 sequence: CASSLASRGVGSPLHF. The CDR3 bases are TGTGCCAGCAGCTTAGCAAGCCGGGGGGTCGGATCACCCCTCCACTTT.

This clonotype was seen ten or more times. The chain uses TRBV11-3 and TRBJ1-3, with D perhaps matching TRBD1 (5 bases). The CDR3 length is 14 residues. Germline CDR1 and CDR2: SGHNT and YENEEA. V was clipped by 5 bases and J by 1 base, with 9 bases between them. The CDR3 nucleotides are TGTGCCAGCAGCCGCGGACAATCTGGAAACACCATATATTTT. Protein sequence: CASSRGQSGNTIYF.

This clonotype was seen at least ten times. The chain uses TRBV10-1 and TRBJ2-1; D remains ambiguous. Germline lookup yields CDR1 WNHNN and CDR2 SYGVQD (reference sequence). Trimming pared 4 bases from V and 8 bases from J, leaving 12 bases between. CDR3 length: 13 residues. The CDR3 region has the DNA TGCGCCAGCAGTGGCTCCCTTGGTTATGAGCAGTTCTTC. It translates to CASSGSLGYEQFF.

This clonotype was observed at least ten times. The CDR3 bases are TGTGCCAGCAGTGACCAGGGCGGGACTGAAGCTTTCTTT. It yields the protein CASSDQGGTEAFF. The gene calls are TRBV6-1 and TRBJ1-1; a weak D match, TRBD1 (5 bases). This CDR3 is 13 amino acids long. Trimming stripped 3 bases from V and 5 bases from J, with 10 bases between. CDR1 and CDR2 (germline): MNHNS, SASEGT.

This clonotype was detected ten times or more. The chain combines TRBV3-1 with TRBJ2-7, with D possibly matching TRBD2 (5 bases). V lost 4 bases, J lost 8 bases, and 12 bases lay in between. Per germline, CDR1 LGHDT and CDR2 YNNKEL (reference sequence). The CDR3 extends over 12 amino acids. The CDR3 DNA reads TGTGCCAGCAGCCCTCGCAGCGGCAAGCAGTACTTC. Its protein is CASSPRSGKQYF.

This clonotype was seen ten or more times. This rearrangement joins TRBV18 to TRBJ2-4; weak D call: TRBD1 (5 bases). From germline, CDR1 is KGHSH and CDR2 LQKENI. The ends were cut back, 5 bases at V and 3 bases at J, with 11 bases in the middle. This CDR3 is built from 14 residues. CDR3 region: CASSSGSSKNIQYF. The CDR3 region has the DNA TGTGCCAGCTCATCAGGGTCGAGCAAAAACATTCAGTACTTC.

The sample holds many counts of this clonotype. The chain uses TRBV3-1 and TRBJ2-1; D is unresolved. The CDR3 has 14 residues. Germline loops: CDR1 LGHDT, CDR2 YNNKEL (reference sequence). Trimming removed 7 bases at V and 7 bases at J, with 17 bases between. The CDR3: CASTLRARPNEQFF. Here the CDR3 DNA reads TGTGCCAGCACCCTGAGAGCGCGCCCTAATGAGCAGTTCTTC.

This clonotype was counted ten times or more. The chain joins TRBV5-1 to TRBJ1-6; weak D call: TRBD1 (5 bases). The ends were cut back, 4 bases at V and 0 bases at J, with 8 bases in the middle. The CDR3 spans 15 residues. CDR1 is SGHRS, CDR2 YFSETQ, per germline. The chain's CDR3 is CASSPDNSYNSPLHF. In nucleotides, the CDR3 is TGCGCCAGCAGCCCGGACAACTCCTATAATTCACCCCTCCACTTT.

The chain couples TRBV3-1 to TRBJ2-7, with a weak D call TRBD1 (5 bases). CDR3 length equals 15 residues. Germline lookup yields CDR1 LGHDT and CDR2 YNNKEL (reference sequence). Trimming stripped 6 bases from V and 0 bases from J, with 15 bases between. The CDR3 DNA reads as TGTGCCAGCAGTCACACAGGTAGGAGCTCCTACGAGCAGTACTTC. Translated: CASSHTGRSSYEQYF.

The rearrangement uses TRBV27 and TRBJ1-6; TRBD1 matches at 8 bases. The CDR3 extends over 16 amino acids. CDR1 and CDR2 from the germline V gene are MNHEY and SMNVEV (reference sequence). J gave up 7 bases and V 6 bases, and 11 bases lay outside the gene matches. In nucleotides, the CDR3 is TGTGCCAGCAGAACCCTTCCCGGGACAGGAAATTCACCCCTCCACTTT. Residues: CASRTLPGTGNSPLHF.

The gene calls are TRBV6-9 and TRBJ2-7, with 8 bases identical to TRBD2. This CDR3 is built from 13 residues. After removal of 3 bases from V and 6 bases from J, the junction contained 4 bases not matched to a gene. CDR1 MNHGY and CDR2 SVAAGI come from the germline V gene. The CDR3 here is CASSYGRAIEQYF. The CDR3 DNA sequence: TGTGCCAGCAGTTACGGGAGGGCCATCGAGCAGTACTTC.

The chain carries TRBV20-1 and TRBJ2-3, with 14 bases fitting TRBD2. The CDR3 contains 16 residues. V shed 4 bases, J shed 5 bases, and the junction held 8 bases outside the gene matches. Germline CDR1 is DFQATT and CDR2 is SNEGSKA (reference sequence). In DNA form, the CDR3 reads TGCAGTGCTACAGGTGGGACTAGCGGGAGTGTAGATACGCAGTATTTT. This translates into CSATGGTSGSVDTQYF.

This clonotype was recorded many times. The CDR3: CASSEGLGYNQPQHF. CDR3 sequence (DNA): TGTGCCAGCTCAGAAGGACTCGGCTACAATCAGCCCCAGCATTTT. The V call is TRBV18, the J call TRBJ1-5; D call uncertain. Germline loops: CDR1 KGHSH, CDR2 LQKENI. The CDR3 spans 15 residues. Trimming removed 5 bases at V and 3 bases at J, with 14 bases between.

In its sample, this clonotype was seen many times. The chain uses TRBV2 and TRBJ2-2, with 9 bases that match TRBD2. Germline V lookup: CDR1 SNHLY, CDR2 FYNNEI. This CDR3 comprises 16 residues. Trimming removed 6 bases from V and 4 bases from J; junction bases left unmatched: 9. This CDR3 is CASSPAGGRVTGELFF. The DNA of the CDR3 is TGTGCCAGCAGCCCCGCGGGCGGGAGGGTCACCGGGGAGCTGTTTTTT.